This T cell receptor beta chain is drawn from a study of T and B cells in COVID-19 patients. Study as a whole: Of some 21 active-infection patients, approximately 18 carried comorbidities linked to unfavorable COVID-19 outcome.

This clonotype was recorded a few times. Its antigen is currently unknown. The study, taken as a whole, reports: Sorted SARS-CoV-2-responsive or tetramer+ T cells and CD4+, regulatory and CD8+ subsets were not yet sequenced. Patients with COVID-19 reportedly showed strongly skewed T cell receptor beta variable and joining gene usage.

TRB was amplified from around 250-460 ng of blood genomic DNA. There are 11 residues in the CDR3. In germline, CDR1 is SEHNR, CDR2 FQNEAQ (reference sequence). V lost 11 bases, J lost 5 bases, and 13 bases lay in between. BIOMED2 TRB-A/B primer pools were used in multiplex TRB PCR. TCRdb independently ran MiXCR on the multiplex PCR reads; one entry per CDR3 protein. The profile covers a few thousand distinct CDR3 sequences, with around a quarter appearing a single time and about 5.5% taken by the ten largest. The source is a human donor with active COVID-19. The chain carries TRBV7-9 and TRBJ2-7; D gene ambiguous. The source material was blood. CDR3: CASTQAHEQYF. CDR3 DNA sequence: TGTGCCTCAACGCAAGCCCACGAGCAGTACTTC.